This entry lists 8 T cell receptor beta chains sequenced from one sample in a study of vaccination and CD4 T cells after COVID-19. The Oncomine TCR Beta short-read assay generated sequence data from the DNA of cultured CD4+ T cells. TCRdb analysed the PCR reads with MiXCR anew, one entry per CDR3 protein. The data hold about 11,000 distinct CDR3 sequences, with approximately 30% observed a single time. No antigens are known for them. Documented treatment: approximately nine-day PBMC culture with coronavirus spike peptide pools or control peptides (ViraFEST assay). The specimen was CD4+ T cells from blood, cultured in vitro, collected after SARS-CoV-2 vaccination. The receptors here all came from a human donor who had recovered from COVID-19.

In DNA, the CDR3 is TGTGCCAGCAGCTCCTATAACAGGGTTCTCGACGAGCAGTACTTC. It specifies CASSSYNRVLDEQYF. The chain links TRBV7-8 to TRBJ2-7; D may be TRBD1 (6 bases). Trimming left V 4 bases short and J 5 bases short, with 18 bases between. The CDR3 consists of 15 residues. Germline loops: CDR1 SGHVS, CDR2 FQNEAQ.

V usage is TRBV24-1 and J usage is TRBJ1-1; D is ambiguous. Germline V lookup: CDR1 KGHDR, CDR2 SFDVKD. Trimming left V 0 bases short and J 6 bases short, with 7 bases between. CDR3 length: 13 residues. The CDR3 DNA reads TGTGCCACCAGTGATTTGACGGGGTCTGAAGCTTTCTTT. It yields the protein CATSDLTGSEAFF.

Note on this clonotype: A junction end diverges from the germline sequence, so it may reflect a read error. J is TRBJ2-7 and V is TRBV20-1; TRBD1 agrees at 9 bases. There are 13 residues in the CDR3. Germline V gives CDR1 DFQATT, CDR2 SNEGSKA (reference sequence). This CDR3 is CSARDRGLYERYF. The CDR3 DNA reads as TGCAGTGCTAGGGACAGGGGCCTATACGAGCGGTACTTC.

The chain has TRBV6-2 or TRBV6-3 and TRBJ2-4; D gene uncertain. The CDR3 covers 14 residues. V was clipped by 8 bases and J by 0 bases, with 11 bases between them. CDR1 and CDR2 (germline): MNHEY, SVGEGT. CDR3 DNA: TGTGCCAGCGTAGGTTCGGCAGCCAAAAACATTCAGTACTTC. It encodes CASVGSAAKNIQYF.

This clonotype was found a few times. The chain recombines TRBV19 with TRBJ1-1; D unclear. The V end lost 3 bases, the J end lost 1 base, and 3 bases lay between the germline ends. The CDR3 spans 12 residues. Germline values: CDR1 LNHDA, CDR2 SQIVND (reference sequence). CDR3 in DNA: TGTGCCAGTAGTATGCGGAACACTGAAGCTTTCTTT. Protein sequence: CASSMRNTEAFF.

This clonotype was seen more than once but under ten times. V gene TRBV7-2 combines with J gene TRBJ1-1; a weak D match, TRBD1 (5 bases). The germline V gene has CDR1 SGHTA and CDR2 FQGNSA. The CDR3 has 13 amino acids. Trimming removed 0 bases from V and 12 bases from J, with 14 bases in between. This chain's CDR3 is CASSLARDLLPFF. Here the CDR3 DNA reads TGTGCCAGCAGCTTAGCGAGGGACCTTCTGCCTTTCTTT.

The chain uses TRBV7-2 and TRBJ2-1, with D unresolved. Germline values: CDR1 SGHTA, CDR2 FQGNSA. The CDR3 runs 13 residues. Trimming took off 1 base at V and 6 bases at J, with 7 bases between the two ends. The CDR3 bases are TGTGCCAGCAGCTTAGGCCCACTCAATGAGCAGTTCTTC. It specifies CASSLGPLNEQFF.

This clonotype was counted only a few times. The chain recombines TRBV19 with TRBJ2-3, with D tentatively TRBD2 (6 bases). The CDR3 is made up of 17 amino acids. The V and J ends lost 5 bases and 5 bases respectively, with 23 bases between them. Germline V gene lookup returns CDR1 LNHDA and CDR2 SQIVND (reference sequence). The CDR3 DNA reads as TGTGCCAGTAGTCCTCCTTTGGGAGGCGATTCGGAAGATACGCAGTATTTT. This codes for CASSPPLGGDSEDTQYF.